This section outlines one T cell receptor (beta chain) sequence together with its context. No antigen is known for it. This entry belongs to a study of Ad26.COV2.S vaccination and SARS-CoV-2 variants. For the study at large: Trial arm assignment for the donor was COV1001 Ad26.COV2.S. Study-level points and caveats: There was reportedly substantial breadth in spike-specific CD8+ and CD4+ T cell responses after vaccination. Vaccinees and placebo recipients showed similar non-spike TCR breadth.

The CDR3 is made up of 15 amino acids. Per germline, CDR1 SGHTA and CDR2 FQGNSA. V was shortened by 3 bases and J by 4 bases, with 16 bases between the two germline ends. Treatment given: some 19 received Ad26.COV2.S at low or high dose, single or two shots; several received placebo; per-sample allocation not given. After the first vaccine or placebo injection, samples were drawn on day 63. Data came from immunoSEQ multiplex PCR; TCRdb stores just in-frame clones and leaves some out. The table lists about 250,000 clones, roughly 89% of them singletons, with roughly 3% in the top ten. The rearrangement links TRBV7-2 to TRBJ2-7, with D possibly TRBD2 on 6 matching bases. The sequence came from a person aged 18-60 years who received the Ad26.COV2.S COVID-19 vaccine or a placebo. The source was peripheral blood, collected in a trial of Ad26.COV2.S vaccine versus placebo. DNA for the CDR3: TGTGCCAGCAGCTTGGTCGGGAGAGGATCATACGAGCAGTACTTC. Its translation: CASSLVGRGSYEQYF.